This TCR beta chain was identified in a study of blood T cell repertoires in COVID-19. Looking at the study overall: Acute and convalescent COVID-19 samples came from the United States, Italy and Spain. PBMCs, B-cell-depleted T cells, or T cells provided the cDNA or gDNA that made up the material.

Original methodology: Counts of nucleated cells, estimated from reference gene primer amplification, were obtained. Clones were sequenced by immunoSEQ multiplex PCR, and TCRdb holds only the in-frame ones, with some missing. V, J and clone size were drawn from that table, and D and trimming were deduced from the DNA. The repertoire holds about 59,000 clones, with about 85% as singletons. Germline V CDR1 and CDR2: SGHNT, YENEEA. The CDR3 sequence is 14 residues long. Trimming took 2 bases from V and 1 from J, leaving 5 bases between them. The origin of this receptor is a woman over 75 with acute or convalescent COVID-19. The sequenced sample consisted of peripheral blood. This chain connects TRBV11-3 to TRBJ2-2; D is uncertain. This chain's CDR3 is CASSLTGNTGELFF. CDR3 nucleotide sequence: TGTGCCAGCAGCTTAACGGGGAACACCGGGGAGCTGTTTTTT.